The clone carrying this TCR beta chain is medium-sized within its sample. Its antigen is not identified. The data belong to a study of T cell responses to AZD1222 COVID-19 vaccine. Study overall: Second doses at about 4 or about 12 weeks were pooled.

Clones were sequenced by immunoSEQ multiplex PCR, and TCRdb holds only the in-frame ones, with some missing. The sample yields about 49,000 clones, roughly 80% seen once. This CDR3 is built from 15 residues. Trimming pared 4 bases from V and 1 base from J, leaving 14 bases between. CDR1 is SGHRS, CDR2 YFSETQ, per germline. General observations from the study: Only a handful of people who got AZD1222 tested seropositive at baseline. Sampled repertoires all dated from after the peak T cell response. Most donors were white British, females outnumbered males, and clonal diversity was possibly underestimated.

Material: peripheral blood, obtained on day 0 of AZD1222 vaccination. The sequence was collected from an adult in good health. The rearrangement links TRBV5-1 to TRBJ1-2; tentative D call: TRBD1 (6 bases). The CDR3 nucleotides read TGCGCCAGCAGCCCGATCTCGGACAGTAACTATGGCTACACCTTC. This gives the protein CASSPISDSNYGYTF.